This T cell receptor (beta chain) was recorded in a study of T-cell memory formation after mild COVID-19. About the research overall: The two donors had largely donor-specific TCR clusters. Study-wide results and caveats: For contracting clones, CD4+ ones sat mainly in CM and EM, CD8+ in EMRA. Later expanders leaned CD4+, whereas clones that contracted between day 15 and 85 were balanced CD4/CD8.

TCRdb reprocessed the 5' RACE reads via MiXCR and lists one record per CDR3 protein. Of 160,000 or so distinct CDR3 sequences in the sample, 25% to 40% were seen once. The CDR3 contains 17 residues. CDR1 and CDR2 from the germline V gene are SGHKS and YYEKEE (reference sequence). V lost 4 bases and J lost 3; bases outside the gene matches: 6. Concerning this clonotype itself: Its target is not known.

The sequencing input was PBMCs or a T cell subset sorted from them (not recorded which). The receptor comes from an adult woman who had mild COVID-19 (a few samples of this study predate the infection). Cell type and time point are not known. The chain carries TRBV5-5 and TRBJ2-2, with 13 bases fitting TRBD2. CDR3 in DNA: TGTGCCAGCAGCACCGGACTAGCGGGAGTACACACCGGGGAGCTGTTTTTT. Amino acids: CASSTGLAGVHTGELFF.